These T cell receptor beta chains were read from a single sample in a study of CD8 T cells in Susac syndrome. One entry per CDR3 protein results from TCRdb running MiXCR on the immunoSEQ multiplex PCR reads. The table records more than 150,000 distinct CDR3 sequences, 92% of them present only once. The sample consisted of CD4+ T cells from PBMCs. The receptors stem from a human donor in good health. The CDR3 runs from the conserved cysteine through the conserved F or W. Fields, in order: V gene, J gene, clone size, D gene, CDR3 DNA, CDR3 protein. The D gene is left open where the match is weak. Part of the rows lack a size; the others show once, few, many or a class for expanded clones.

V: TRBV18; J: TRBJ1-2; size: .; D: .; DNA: TGTGCCAGCTCACTGGAGCGACAGATTCGCTATGGCTACACCTTC; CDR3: CASSLERQIRYGYTF
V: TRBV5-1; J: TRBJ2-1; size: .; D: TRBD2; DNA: TGCGCCACCCGGGGGGGCCTAGGGAATGAGCAGTTCTTC; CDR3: CATRGGLGNEQFF
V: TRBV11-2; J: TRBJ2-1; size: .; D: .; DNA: TGTGCCAGCAGCATGGAGAGCACTTACAATGAGCAGTTCTTC; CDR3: CASSMESTYNEQFF
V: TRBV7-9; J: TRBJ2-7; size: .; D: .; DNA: TGTGCCACGGAGGGCGCCTACGAGCAGTACTTC; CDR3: CATEGAYEQYF
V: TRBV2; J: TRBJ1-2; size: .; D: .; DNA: TGTGCCAGCAGTGAAGCGGGGGAGGGGACATGGTATGGCTACACCTTC; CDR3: CASSEAGEGTWYGYTF
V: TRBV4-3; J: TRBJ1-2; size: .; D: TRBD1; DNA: TGCGCCAGCAGCCAAGATATCCGGGACAGTAAAGGCTACACCTTC; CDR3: CASSQDIRDSKGYTF
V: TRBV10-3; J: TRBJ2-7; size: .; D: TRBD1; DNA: TGTGCCATCAGTGAGTCGACAGGGAGCAACGAGCAGTACTTC; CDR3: CAISESTGSNEQYF
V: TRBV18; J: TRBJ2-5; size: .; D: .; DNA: TGTGCCAGCTCACCAGGAGCTTTGCGGACCGTGGAGACCCAGTACTTC; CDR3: CASSPGALRTVETQYF
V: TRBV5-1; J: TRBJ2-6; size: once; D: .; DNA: TGCGCCAGCAGAGTTGGTCAGGGAGACTCTGGGGCCAACGTCCTGACTTTC; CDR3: CASRVGQGDSGANVLTF
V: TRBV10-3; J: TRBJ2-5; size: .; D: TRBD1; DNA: TGTGCCATCAGGGAGGACAGGGCCAAAGAGACCCAGTACTTC; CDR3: CAIREDRAKETQYF
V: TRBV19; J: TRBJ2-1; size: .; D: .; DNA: TGTGCCAGTAGATGGGCGAGGGACCGGTACAATGAGCAGTTCTTC; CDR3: CASRWARDRYNEQFF
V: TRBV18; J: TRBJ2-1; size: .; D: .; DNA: TGTGCCAGCTCACCACCCCTCCGAACTTACAATGAGCAGTTCTTC; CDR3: CASSPPLRTYNEQFF
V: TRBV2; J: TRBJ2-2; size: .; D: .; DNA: TGTGCCAGCAGTGGATACCTCTTTGGGGAGCTGTTTTTT; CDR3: CASSGYLFGELFF
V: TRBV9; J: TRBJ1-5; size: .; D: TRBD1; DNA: TGTGCCAGCAGCCGCGACAGGGGAAGAGGGCCCCAGCATTTT; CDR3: CASSRDRGRGPQHF
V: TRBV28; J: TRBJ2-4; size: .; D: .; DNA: TGTGCCAGCAGTACCTCCGGGACGGACAAAAACATTCAGTACTTC; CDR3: CASSTSGTDKNIQYF
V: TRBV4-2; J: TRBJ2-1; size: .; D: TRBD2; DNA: TGTGCCAGCAGCCAAAGAGCGGGACTATTCAATGAGCAGTTCTTC; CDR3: CASSQRAGLFNEQFF
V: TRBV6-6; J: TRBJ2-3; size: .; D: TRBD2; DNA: TGTGCCAGCAGTACCGGACTAGCGGTCATCACAGATACGCAGTATTTT; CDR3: CASSTGLAVITDTQYF
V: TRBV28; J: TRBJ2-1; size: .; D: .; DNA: TGTGCCAGCAGTTATATGCGGGCCCCAGGCAGTGAGCAGTTCTTC; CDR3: CASSYMRAPGSEQFF
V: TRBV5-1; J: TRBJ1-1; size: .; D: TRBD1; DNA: TGCGCCAGCTCCGTCGGTGGGACAGCCAACACTGAAGCTTTCTTT; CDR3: CASSVGGTANTEAFF
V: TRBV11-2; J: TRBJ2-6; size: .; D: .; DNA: TGTGCCAGCAGCCTCACCGGGGGAGGGGCCAACGTCCTGACTTTC; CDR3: CASSLTGGGANVLTF
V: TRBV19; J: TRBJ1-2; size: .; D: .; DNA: TGTGCCAGTAGATACCATGGGGAGGACTATGGCTACACCTTC; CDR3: CASRYHGEDYGYTF
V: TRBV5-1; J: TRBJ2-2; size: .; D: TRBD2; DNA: TGCGCCAGCAGCTTACGGCCTAGCGGGAACCCCGGGGAGCTGTTTTTT; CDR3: CASSLRPSGNPGELFF
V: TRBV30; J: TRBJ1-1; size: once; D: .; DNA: TGTGCCTGGATCCCCGTGAGGGGATTTGGCACTGAAGCTTTCTTT; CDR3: CAWIPVRGFGTEAFF
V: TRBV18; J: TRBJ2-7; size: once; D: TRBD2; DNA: TGTGCCAGCTCACCGGGACTAGCAGACTACGAGCAGTACTTC; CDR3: CASSPGLADYEQYF
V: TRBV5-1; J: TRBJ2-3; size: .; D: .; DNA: TGCGCCAGCAGCTTGGAGCAGGTAGATACGCAGTATTTT; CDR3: CASSLEQVDTQYF
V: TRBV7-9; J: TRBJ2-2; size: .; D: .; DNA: TGTGCCAGCAGAGTCGGACCCTCGAACACCGGGGAGCTGTTTTTT; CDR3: CASRVGPSNTGELFF
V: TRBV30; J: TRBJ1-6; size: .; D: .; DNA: TGTGCCTGGAGCTCCACCCCGGAGTCACCCCTCCACTTT; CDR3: CAWSSTPESPLHF
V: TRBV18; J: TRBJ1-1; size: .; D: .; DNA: TGTGCCAGCTCACCCGGGCTGGGGAACACTGAAGCTTTCTTT; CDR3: CASSPGLGNTEAFF
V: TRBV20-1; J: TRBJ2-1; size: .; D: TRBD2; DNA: TGCAGTGCTGTCGGACTAGCGGGATACTACTCCTACAATGAGCAGTTCTTC; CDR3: CSAVGLAGYYSYNEQFF
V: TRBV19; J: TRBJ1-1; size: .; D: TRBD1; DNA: TGTGCCAGTAGTAAACAGGGGGCCGCCACTGAAGCTTTCTTT; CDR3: CASSKQGAATEAFF
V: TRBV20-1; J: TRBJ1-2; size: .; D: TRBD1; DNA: TGCAGTGGTGGACAGGGGGTTTTGAACTATGGCTACACCTTC; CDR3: CSGGQGVLNYGYTF
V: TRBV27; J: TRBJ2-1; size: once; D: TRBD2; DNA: TGTGCCAGCACAAACAGCGGGAGTAATGAGCAGTTCTTC; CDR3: CASTNSGSNEQFF
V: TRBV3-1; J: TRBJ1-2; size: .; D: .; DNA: TGTGCCAGCAGCCAAGGGGCCTCTGCCGGAGGCTACACCTTC; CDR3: CASSQGASAGGYTF
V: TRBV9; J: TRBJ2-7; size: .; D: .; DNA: TGTGCCAGCAGCGCGGGACTGCTCTCCTACGAGCAGTACTTC; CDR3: CASSAGLLSYEQYF
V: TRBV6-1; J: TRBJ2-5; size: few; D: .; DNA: TGTGCCAGCAGGGGGGCTAGCCAAGAGACCCAGTACTTC; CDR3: CASRGASQETQYF
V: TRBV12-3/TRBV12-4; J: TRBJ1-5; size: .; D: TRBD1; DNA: TGTGCCAGCAGTTTAGAGGGCAGGGGGCACAATCAGCCCCAGCATTTT; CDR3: CASSLEGRGHNQPQHF
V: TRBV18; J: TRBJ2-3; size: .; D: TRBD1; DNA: TGTGCCAGCTCACCGATATGGACAGGGAGTGGGGATACGCAGTATTTT; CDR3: CASSPIWTGSGDTQYF
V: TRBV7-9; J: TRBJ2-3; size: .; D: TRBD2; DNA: TGTGCCGCACCTCAGGGCGGGAGTACAGATACGCAGTATTTT; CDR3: CAAPQGGSTDTQYF
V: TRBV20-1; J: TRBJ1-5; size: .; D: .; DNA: TGCAGTGCTCAGGTCGGCGGCTACAATCAGCCCCAGCATTTT; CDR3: CSAQVGGYNQPQHF
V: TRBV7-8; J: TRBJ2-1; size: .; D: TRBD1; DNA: TGTGCCAGCAGCTTAGGGGGACAGGGGGCTACCTACAATGAGCAGTTCTTC; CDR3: CASSLGGQGATYNEQFF
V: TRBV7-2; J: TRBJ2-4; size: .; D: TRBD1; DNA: TGTGCCAGCAGCTTAGGGTTCGGATGGGACAGGGAGAAGAACATTCAGTACTTC; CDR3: CASSLGFGWDREKNIQYF
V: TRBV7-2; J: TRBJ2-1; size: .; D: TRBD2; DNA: TGTGCCAGCGCGATGCCGGGACTAGCGATCAATGAGCAGTTCTTC; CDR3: CASAMPGLAINEQFF
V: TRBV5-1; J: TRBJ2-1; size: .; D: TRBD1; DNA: TGCGCCAGCAGCAGTACAGGGGGCAGTTCCTACAATGAGCAGTTCTTC; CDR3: CASSSTGGSSYNEQFF
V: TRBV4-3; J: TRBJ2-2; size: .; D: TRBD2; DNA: TGCGCCAGCAGCCAAGACCCCGGTCGACCAGCGGGGGGTACCGGGGAGCTGTTTTTT; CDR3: CASSQDPGRPAGGTGELFF
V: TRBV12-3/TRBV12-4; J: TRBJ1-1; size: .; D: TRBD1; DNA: TGTGCCAGCAGTCGGACAGGGGGAACCACTGAAGCTTTCTTT; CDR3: CASSRTGGTTEAFF